This entry lists 18 T cell receptor beta chains sequenced from one sample in a study of spatial heterogeneity in lung cancer. Time point: blood at routine non-recurrence follow-up after resection. TCRdb re-analysed the 5' RACE reads in MiXCR, keeping a single row per CDR3 protein. The data show about 16,000 distinct CDR3 sequences, 6.3% seen once. Sequencing used PBMCs, obtained at follow-up. Receptors were obtained from a male donor with early-stage non-small cell lung cancer.

In this sample, this clonotype turned up many times. The chain recombines TRBV6-6 with TRBJ1-5, with no clear D. Germline CDR1 and CDR2: MNHNY and SVGAGI (reference sequence). Deletions cut 2 bases from V and 5 bases from J, with 7 bases between. The CDR3 is made up of 13 amino acids. CDR3 residues: CASSYAEYQPQHF. Here the CDR3 DNA reads TGTGCCAGCAGTTACGCCGAGTATCAGCCCCAGCATTTT.

This clonotype was counted many times. The chain has TRBV2 and TRBJ2-5; 9 bases are a match to TRBD1. With V trimmed by 3 bases and J by 3 bases, 2 bases remained unmatched. CDR1 SNHLY and CDR2 FYNNEI come from the germline V gene. The CDR3 is made up of 14 amino acids. CDR3 coding DNA: TGTGCCAGCAGTGAGAGGGACAGGGAAGAGACCCAGTACTTC. Translation gives CASSERDREETQYF.

This clonotype was picked up many times. The chain combines TRBV11-2 with TRBJ2-7; D not resolved. Germline lookup yields CDR1 SGHAT and CDR2 FQNNGV. This CDR3 region has 13 residues. Trimming took 1 base from V and 3 from J, leaving 7 bases between them. The CDR3 DNA is TGTGCCAGCAGCTTAGGGCCTTACTACGAGCAGTACTTC. It codes for CASSLGPYYEQYF.

In its sample, this clonotype was seen many times. The chain links TRBV29-1 to TRBJ2-3; D possibly corresponds to TRBD1 (5 bases). The CDR3 runs 12 residues. V was trimmed by 8 bases and J by 6 bases, leaving 15 bases between them. From germline, CDR1 is SQVTM and CDR2 ANQGSEA. The CDR3 reads CSQTAGSDTQYF. In DNA form, the CDR3 reads TGCAGCCAAACTGCAGGGTCCGATACGCAGTATTTT.

There are many counts of this clonotype. The rearrangement links TRBV30 to TRBJ2-7; the D is unclear. The V end lost 2 bases, the J end lost 1 base, and 6 bases lay between the germline ends. This CDR3 comprises 12 residues. Germline loops: CDR1 GTSNPN, CDR2 SVGIG (reference sequence). The CDR3 coding sequence is TGTGCCTGGAGTAAGAGATCCTACGAGCAGTACTTC. This sequence encodes CAWSKRSYEQYF.

This clonotype was detected many times. V and J are TRBV6-2 or TRBV6-3 and TRBJ2-2; TRBD1 matches 7 bases. V lost 6 bases, J lost 8 bases, and 12 bases stayed unmatched. The CDR3 length is 15 residues. The germline V gene has CDR1 MNHEY and CDR2 SVGEGT. CDR3 in amino acids: CASRTGTALRGELFF. CDR3 in DNA: TGTGCCAGCAGAACCGGGACAGCTCTCAGGGGGGAGCTGTTTTTT.

This clonotype is categorized as medium-sized. This chain uses TRBV28 with TRBJ2-3, with 7 bases fitting TRBD1. V gave up 4 bases and J gave up 5 bases; unmatched junction bases: 6. The CDR3 runs 14 residues. CDR1 is MDHEN and CDR2 is SYDVKM in the germline V gene. The DNA for the CDR3 is TGTGCCAGCAGTTCCACAGGGGCGGTAGATACGCAGTATTTT. It codes for CASSSTGAVDTQYF. The whole variable domain, filled in from reference TRBV28 and TRBJ2-3, reads DVKVTQSSRYLVKRTGEKVFLECVQDMDHENMFWYRQDPGLGLRLIYFSYDVKMKEKGDIPEGYSVSREKKERFSLILESASTNQTSMYLCASSSTGAVDTQYFGPGTRLTVL.

This clonotype showed up many times. The chain carries TRBV28 and TRBJ2-4; 8 nucleotides align to TRBD1. The trim removed 8 bases at V and 3 bases at J, leaving 3 bases unmatched. Germline V gene lookup returns CDR1 MDHEN and CDR2 SYDVKM. This CDR3 contains 13 residues. The CDR3 reads CASAGQGKNIQYF. In DNA form, the CDR3 reads TGTGCCAGCGCCGGACAGGGCAAAAACATTCAGTACTTC.

In its sample, this clonotype is medium-sized. The chain links TRBV20-1 to TRBJ2-3; no clear D gene. The CDR3 totals 15 residues. The germline V gene encodes CDR1 DFQATT and CDR2 SNEGSKA (reference sequence). Trimming left V 0 bases short and J 1 base short, with 11 bases between. In nucleotides, the CDR3 is TGCAGTGCTAGAGATCCTGTCGGTCGCACAGATACGCAGTATTTT. It yields the protein CSARDPVGRTDTQYF.

This clonotype was observed many times. The gene calls are TRBV19 and TRBJ2-7; D possibly corresponds to TRBD2 (6 bases). The germline gives CDR1 LNHDA, CDR2 SQIVND (reference sequence). This CDR3 has 16 amino acids. V was pared by 3 bases and J by 2 bases, with 17 bases between. This chain's CDR3 is CASSISAAGPAYEQYF. As DNA, the CDR3 is TGTGCCAGTAGTATTTCTGCCGCGGGACCCGCCTACGAGCAGTACTTC.

In its sample, this clonotype was seen a few times. A much larger clone sits a single nucleotide away, making a read error possible. The chain joins TRBV5-1 to TRBJ2-3; D call uncertain. The length of the CDR3 is 17 residues. CDR1 is SGHRS, CDR2 YFSETQ, per germline. Trimming cost V 2 bases and J 2 bases, with 18 bases left between them. The CDR3 spells CASSFTGISPLTDTQYF. CDR3 DNA sequence: TGCGCCAGCAGCTTTACCGGCATCTCGCCCCTCACAGATACGCAGTATTTT.

This clonotype was recorded many times. The chain links TRBV7-3 to TRBJ2-3; a possible D gene is TRBD2 (6 bases). Germline CDR1 and CDR2: SGHTA and FQGTGA. There are 16 residues in the CDR3. The V gene lost 5 bases and the J gene lost 2 bases, with 17 bases spanning the gap. As DNA, the CDR3 is TGTGCCAGCAGCACGGGGACTCTCGAAATCACAGATACGCAGTATTTT. This sequence encodes CASSTGTLEITDTQYF.

This clonotype was seen at least ten times. This chain uses TRBV12-3 or TRBV12-4 with TRBJ2-3, with TRBD2 matching over 7 bases. V shed 1 base and J 6 bases; nucleotides not matched to a gene: 4. The length of the CDR3 is 14 residues. CDR3 nucleotide sequence: TGTGCCAGCAGTTTAGGACTAGCCAGGGATACGCAGTATTTT. This translates into CASSLGLARDTQYF.

In its sample, this clonotype was seen many times. The rearrangement joins TRBV9 to TRBJ1-2, with 9 bases fitting TRBD1. Trimming removed 3 bases from V and 3 bases from J; junction bases left unmatched: 9. The CDR3 runs to 16 residues. Looked up from germline, CDR1 is SGDLS and CDR2 is YYNGEE. CDR3 sequence reads: CASSGDRVTAYYGYTF. In DNA form, the CDR3 reads TGTGCCAGCAGCGGGGACAGGGTCACGGCCTACTATGGCTACACCTTC.

In its sample, this clonotype was seen many times. The V call is TRBV2, the J call TRBJ1-1, with 10 bases fitting TRBD1. This CDR3 has 16 amino acids. Losses at the gene ends were 3 bases for V and 0 bases for J; bases not matched to a gene: 4. Germline CDR1 SNHLY, CDR2 FYNNEI. This CDR3 reads CASSEDRGWVNTEAFF. CDR3 nucleotide sequence: TGTGCCAGCAGTGAGGACAGGGGGTGGGTGAACACTGAAGCTTTCTTT. Combining the CDR3 with reference TRBV2 and TRBJ1-1 gives the whole variable domain EPEVTQTPSHQVTQMGQEVILRCVPISNHLYFYWYRQILGQKVEFLVSFYNNEISEKSEIFDDQFSVERPDGSNFTLKIRSTKLEDSAMYFCASSEDRGWVNTEAFFGQGTRLTVV.

In this sample, this clonotype turned up many times. The V gene is TRBV24-1, the J gene TRBJ2-5; D gene uncertain. V was pared by 2 bases and J by 10 bases, with 7 bases between. The CDR3 sequence is 11 residues long. CDR1 KGHDR and CDR2 SFDVKD come from the germline V gene. As DNA, the CDR3 is TGTGCCACCAGTGATTATGACATCCAGTACTTC. Protein product: CATSDYDIQYF.

This clonotype was detected many times. The chain links TRBV12-3 or TRBV12-4 to TRBJ2-1; D call uncertain. Between the trimmed V and J ends, which lost 5 bases and 2 bases, there was a span of 7 bases. The CDR3 is 13 amino acids. The DNA for the CDR3 is TGTGCCAGCAGTCGACTGGCCTACAATGAGCAGTTCTTC. Residues: CASSRLAYNEQFF.

This clonotype is termed medium-sized. J is TRBJ2-7 and V is TRBV25-1; TRBD2 aligns across 7 bases. The germline V gene encodes CDR1 MGHDK and CDR2 SYGVNS. After removal of 5 bases from V and 3 bases from J, the junction contained 7 bases not matched to a gene. This CDR3 has 14 residues. The CDR3 sequence: CASSPGGRYYEQYF. The CDR3 nucleotides are TGTGCCAGCAGTCCCGGGGGGAGGTACTACGAGCAGTACTTC.